This record looks at one T cell receptor beta chain sequence and its context. What antigen it recognizes has not been identified. Base-call qualities are not available, and no considerably larger clone is one nucleotide away. The immunoSEQ Assay, a bias-controlled multiplex PCR, was used to amplify TCRbeta CDR3 regions from genomic DNA. The study's processing was this. The number of nucleated cells in each sample was estimated from the amplification of reference gene primers within the assay. To quantify the absolute abundance of each unique TCRbeta CDR3 rearrangement, sequence reads were collapsed and filtered. For each sample, productive Simpson clonality was calculated by taking the square root of Simpson's diversity index across productive rearrangements. TCRdb limited this immuneACCESS table to in-frame rearrangements with V and J called. A share of clones is missing; checked studies link under half to unresolved V genes, and the rest is unexplained. V and J calls and clone size follow that table, whereas D and trimming were derived from the DNA. The sample table lists some 91,000 clones, approximately 87% of them with a count of one. Roughly an eighth of the sample is held by the ten biggest clonotypes.

These data are taken from a study of blood T cell repertoires in COVID-19 (dated by TCRdb to the early 2020s). Turning to the overall study: Samples covering the acute and convalescent phases of COVID-19 were provided by collaborators in the United States, Italy and Spain. The material from the prospective study consisted of cDNA or gDNA derived from T cells, B-cell-depleted T cells, or PBMCs. The dataset comprised deeply sampled blood TCRbeta repertoires from subjects exposed to, actively infected with, or recovered from COVID-19. A freely available public database, intended as a resource for researchers studying the immune response to SARS-CoV-2, is where the repertoires were released. The samples were drawn from two sources: the first 160 participants of the ongoing ImmuneRACE study, and 1,200 or so subjects contributed by 6 global collaborators. Nearly every sample came with metadata listing a de-identified subject ID, COVID-19 status, age in years and sex. Where available, HLA class I and class II types were obtained from metadata supplied by the sample provider rather than from assay-based typing. Paper-wide results and their limitations: The amount of clinical and demographic metadata varied by source and participant and was provided uncurated.

Whole blood was collected in K2EDTA tubes by collaborating institutions according to the institutions' own protocols. For TCRbeta analysis, collaborator samples were shipped as frozen whole blood, as isolated PBMCs, or as DNA extracted from either sample type. V is cut by 8 bases and J by 0 bases, and the space between the germline ends is 14 bases. According to the germline V gene, CDR1 reads SGHVS and CDR2 reads FQNEAQ. From its cysteine to its phenylalanine, the CDR3 spans 15 amino acids. The CDR3 DNA has 45 bases and is translated from base 1. Sequencing was carried out using peripheral blood. The TCR originated in a human donor in a cohort sampled during active COVID-19. The rearrangement joined TRBV7-8 to TRBJ1-3; too little of a D gene remains to name it. The nucleotide sequence is TGTGCCAGCTCTGAACTCAGCGGCTCTGGAAACACCATATATTTT. It translates to CASSELSGSGNTIYF.